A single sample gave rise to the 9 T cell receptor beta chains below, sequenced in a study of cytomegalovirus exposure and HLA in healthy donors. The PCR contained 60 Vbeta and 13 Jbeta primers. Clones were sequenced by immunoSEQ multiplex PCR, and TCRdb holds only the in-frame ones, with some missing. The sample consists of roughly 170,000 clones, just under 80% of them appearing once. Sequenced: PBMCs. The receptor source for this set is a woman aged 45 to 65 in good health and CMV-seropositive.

The DNA of the CDR3 is TGTGCCAGTAGTATAGTAAACATCAACAATCAGCCCCAGCATTTT. This translates into CASSIVNINNQPQHF. The chain has TRBV19 and TRBJ1-5; D is uncertain. Germline CDR1 is LNHDA and CDR2 is SQIVND (reference sequence). This CDR3 region has 15 residues. Trimming took 1 base from V and 3 from J, leaving 10 bases between them.

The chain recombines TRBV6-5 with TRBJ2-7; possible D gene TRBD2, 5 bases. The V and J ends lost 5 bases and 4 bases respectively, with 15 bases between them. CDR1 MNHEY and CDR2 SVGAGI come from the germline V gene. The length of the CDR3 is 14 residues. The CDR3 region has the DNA TGTGCCAGCAGTGAAAACGGGGAGAGGTACGAGCAGTACTTC. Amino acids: CASSENGERYEQYF.

CDR3 bases: TGCGCCAGCAGCCCGACAGGGGGCTACGAGCAGTACTTC. Protein sequence: CASSPTGGYEQYF. The gene calls are TRBV5-1 and TRBJ2-7; TRBD1 aligns across 9 bases. The CDR3 sequence is 13 residues long. With V trimmed by 4 bases and J by 3 bases, 2 bases remained unmatched. Looked up from germline, CDR1 is SGHRS and CDR2 is YFSETQ.

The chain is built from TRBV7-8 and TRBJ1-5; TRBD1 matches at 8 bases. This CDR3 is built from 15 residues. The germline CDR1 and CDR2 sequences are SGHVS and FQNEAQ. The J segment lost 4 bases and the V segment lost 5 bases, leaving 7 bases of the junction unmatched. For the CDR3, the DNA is TGTGCCAGCAGCCCTAGGACAGGGACGAATCAGCCCCAGCATTTT. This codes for CASSPRTGTNQPQHF. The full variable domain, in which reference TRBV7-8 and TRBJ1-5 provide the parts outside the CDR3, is GAGVSQSPRYKVAKRGQDVALRCDPISGHVSLFWYQQALGQGPEFLTYFQNEAQLDKSGLPSDRFFAERPEGSVSTLKIQRTQQEDSAVYLCASSPRTGTNQPQHFGDGTRLSIL.

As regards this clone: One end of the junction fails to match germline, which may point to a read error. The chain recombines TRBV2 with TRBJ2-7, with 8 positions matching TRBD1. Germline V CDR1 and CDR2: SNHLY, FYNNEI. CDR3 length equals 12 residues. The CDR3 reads CASSQGVWGQDF. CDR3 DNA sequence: TGTGCCAGCAGCCAAGGGGTATGGGGACAGGACTTC.

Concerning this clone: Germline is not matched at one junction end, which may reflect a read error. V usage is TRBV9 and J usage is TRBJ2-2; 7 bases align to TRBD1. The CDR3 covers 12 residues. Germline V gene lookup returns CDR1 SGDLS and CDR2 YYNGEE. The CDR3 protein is CASSTTGQALLF. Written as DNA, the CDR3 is TGTGCCAGCAGCACCACCGGACAGGCGCTACTTTTT. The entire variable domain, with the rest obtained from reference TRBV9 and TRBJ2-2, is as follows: DSGVTQTPKHLITATGQRVTLRCSPRSGDLSVYWYQQSLDQGLQFLIQYYNGEERAKGNILERFSAQQFPDLHSELNLSSLELGDSALYFCASSTTGQALLFGEGSRLTVL.

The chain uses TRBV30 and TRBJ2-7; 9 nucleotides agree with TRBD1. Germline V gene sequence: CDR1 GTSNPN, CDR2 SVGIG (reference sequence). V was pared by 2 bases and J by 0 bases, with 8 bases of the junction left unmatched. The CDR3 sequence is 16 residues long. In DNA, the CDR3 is TGTGCCTGGAGTTTTCCCGGGACAGGGAGCTCCTACGAGCAGTACTTC. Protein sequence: CAWSFPGTGSSYEQYF.

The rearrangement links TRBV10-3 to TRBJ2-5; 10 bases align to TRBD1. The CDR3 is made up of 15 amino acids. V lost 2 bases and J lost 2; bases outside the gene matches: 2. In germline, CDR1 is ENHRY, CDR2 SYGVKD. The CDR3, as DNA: TGTGCCATCAGTGAGGGGACAGGGGTTCAAGAGACCCAGTACTTC. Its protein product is CAISEGTGVQETQYF.

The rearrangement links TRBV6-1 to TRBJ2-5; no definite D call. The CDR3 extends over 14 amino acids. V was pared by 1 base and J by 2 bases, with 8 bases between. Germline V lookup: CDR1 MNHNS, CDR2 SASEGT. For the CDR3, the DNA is TGTGCCAGCAGTGAAGGACCAGGACAAGAGACCCAGTACTTC. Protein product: CASSEGPGQETQYF.